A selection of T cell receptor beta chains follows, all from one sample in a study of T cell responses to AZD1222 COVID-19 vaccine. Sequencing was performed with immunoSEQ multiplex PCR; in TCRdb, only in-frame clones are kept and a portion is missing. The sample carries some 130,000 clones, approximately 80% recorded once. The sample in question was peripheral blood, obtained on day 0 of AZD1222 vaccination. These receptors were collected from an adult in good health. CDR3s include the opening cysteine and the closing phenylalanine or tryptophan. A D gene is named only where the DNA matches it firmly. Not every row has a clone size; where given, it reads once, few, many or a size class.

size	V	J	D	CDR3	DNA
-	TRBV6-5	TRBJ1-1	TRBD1	CASTTRQGLGEAFF	TGTGCCAGCACCACAAGACAGGGGTTGGGTGAAGCTTTCTTT
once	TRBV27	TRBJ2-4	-	CASTGTLENIQYF	TGTGCCAGCACAGGAACGTTAGAAAACATTCAGTACTTC
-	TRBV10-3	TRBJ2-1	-	CAISETGNYNEQFF	TGTGCCATCAGTGAAACAGGTAACTACAATGAGCAGTTCTTC
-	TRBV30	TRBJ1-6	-	CAWSTSPPGVSYNSPLHF	TGTGCCTGGAGTACCTCTCCCCCCGGTGTGTCCTATAATTCACCCCTCCACTTT
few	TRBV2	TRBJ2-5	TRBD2	CASRRTSGEYQETQYF	TGTGCCAGCAGGAGGACTAGCGGGGAGTACCAAGAGACCCAGTACTTC
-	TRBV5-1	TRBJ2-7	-	CASSPGTPSSYEQYF	TGCGCCAGCAGCCCAGGGACTCCGAGCTCCTACGAGCAGTACTTC
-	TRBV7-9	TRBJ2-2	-	CASTQGSDTGELFF	TGTGCCAGCACGCAGGGTTCTGACACCGGGGAGCTGTTTTTT
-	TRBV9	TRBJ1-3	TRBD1	CASSVDSGQRLTGNTIYF	TGTGCCAGCAGCGTAGATTCGGGACAGCGTTTGACTGGAAACACCATATATTTT
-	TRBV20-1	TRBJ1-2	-	CSGETNYGYTF	TGCAGTGGCGAGACTAACTATGGCTACACCTTC
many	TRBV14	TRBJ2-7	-	CASSLMAYASEQYF	TGTGCCAGCAGCCTTATGGCCTACGCATCCGAGCAGTACTTC
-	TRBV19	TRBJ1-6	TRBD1	CASSIDRGGNSPLHF	TGTGCCAGTAGTATTGACAGGGGAGGAAATTCACCCCTCCACTTT
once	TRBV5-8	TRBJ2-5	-	CASSTQETQYF	TGTGCCAGCAGCACCCAAGAGACCCAGTACTTC
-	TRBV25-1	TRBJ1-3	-	CASSTSRWAGGDTIYF	TGTGCCAGCAGCACCTCACGGTGGGCGGGCGGGGACACCATATATTTT